This TCR beta chain was identified in a study of T cell changes during pregnancy in multiple sclerosis. The assay was immunoSEQ multiplex PCR, and TCRdb's table has in-frame clones only and misses some. This table has 80,000 to 100,000 clones, 85% to 95% appearing once. Here the sequenced sample was peripheral blood, taken after pregnancy. The sequence derives from a female donor with multiple sclerosis, enrolled in a pregnancy study.

The CDR3 DNA reads TGTGCCAGCAGCTCCGTCCGGACAGGGGTCCATGGCTACACCTTC. Protein product: CASSSVRTGVHGYTF. The chain links TRBV11-2 to TRBJ1-2; 9 bases are a match to TRBD1. Germline V gene lookup returns CDR1 SGHAT and CDR2 FQNNGV. CDR3 length: 15 residues. V shed 4 bases and J 6 bases; nucleotides not matched to a gene: 9.